This T cell receptor (beta chain) originates from a study of T cell repertoires in cytomegalovirus infection. Across the study: As its CMV epitopes, the study selected recently identified HLA-C-restricted and well-studied HLA-B-restricted targets.

TCRdb called the reads again in MiXCR, with one record for every CDR3 protein. The sample lists around 540,000 distinct CDR3 sequences; roughly 34% were seen once. CDR3 size: 13 residues. Trimming stripped 2 bases from V and 3 bases from J, with 8 bases between. Germline V gene lookup returns CDR1 MNHEY and CDR2 SMNVEV (reference sequence). About this clonotype: The antigen is not known.

Whole-study findings and limits: Cumulative frequency of public TCR beta families picked out carriers of CMV plus the relevant HLA. The response measured ex vivo was dominated by TCR beta clonotypes (HLA-C-restricted and CMV-specific).

The sequences come from cultured PBMCs, collected from culture after CMV antigen stimulation. The source of this sequence is a human donor in good health (CMV status not recorded). Some clones in this sample may be carry-over from other donors' samples. The V gene is TRBV27, the J gene TRBJ2-7; D ambiguous. In DNA form, the CDR3 reads TGTGCCAGCAGTTTACCACCGTACTACGAGCAGTACTTC. Amino acid sequence: CASSLPPYYEQYF.